Shown below are 8 T cell receptor beta chains from a single sample sequenced in a study of cytomegalovirus exposure and HLA in healthy donors. Both 60 Vbeta primers and 13 Jbeta primers went into the PCR. Assay used: immunoSEQ multiplex PCR; TCRdb lists only in-frame clones, some missing. The profile covers some 130,000 clones, with around three quarters appearing a single time and approximately 2.3% taken by the ten largest. Input material: PBMCs. These receptors were collected from a woman aged 60-75 years in good health and CMV-seropositive.

V is TRBV4-2 and J is TRBJ1-5; D perhaps matches TRBD1 (5 bases). The CDR3 spans 14 residues. V lost 0 bases, J lost 4 bases, and 7 bases lay in between. The germline V gene has CDR1 LGHNA and CDR2 YNFKEQ. DNA for the CDR3: TGTGCCAGCAGCCAAGATGACAGAAATCAGCCCCAGCATTTT. This gives the protein CASSQDDRNQPQHF.

As to this clone: One end of the junction is discordant with germline, which a read error may explain. The chain employs TRBV7-7 and TRBJ2-1; 10 bases align to TRBD1. The CDR3 runs 15 residues. The germline gives CDR1 SSHAT, CDR2 FNYEAQ (reference sequence). CDR3 residues: CASSLGQGGYNEQFF. CDR3 in DNA: TGTGCTAGCAGCTTAGGACAGGGGGGTTACAATGAGCAGTTCTTC.

This clone was seen a handful of times. The chain carries TRBV30 and TRBJ2-2; no clear D. The CDR3 sequence is 11 residues long. The V end was cut by 5 bases, the J end by 3 bases, with 4 bases between. Germline V gene data show CDR1 as GTSNPN and CDR2 as SVGIG (reference sequence). CDR3 sequence: CAWLDTGELFF. The CDR3 DNA reads TGTGCCTGGCTTGACACCGGGGAGCTGTTTTTT.

This chain links TRBV20-1 with TRBJ2-1; D is unclear. CDR3 size: 11 residues. Trimming took 3 bases from V and 7 from J, leaving 7 bases between them. Germline V gives CDR1 DFQATT, CDR2 SNEGSKA (reference sequence). CDR3 DNA sequence: TGCAGTGCTAGCGTAGAGAATGAGCAGTTCTTC. Residues: CSASVENEQFF.

The rearrangement links TRBV5-5 to TRBJ2-3; possible D gene TRBD1, 6 bases. Trimming cost V 5 bases and J 0 bases, with 13 bases left between them. The CDR3 loop spans 15 amino acids. The germline CDR1 and CDR2 sequences are SGHKS and YYEKEE (reference sequence). The DNA of the CDR3 is TGTGCCAGCAGACGCGGACAGACTAGCACAGATACGCAGTATTTT. Protein product: CASRRGQTSTDTQYF. Together with reference TRBV5-5 and TRBJ2-3, the CDR3 gives the full variable domain: DAGVTQSPTHLIKTRGQQVTLRCSPISGHKSVSWYQQVLGQGPQFIFQYYEKEERGRGNFPDRFSARQFPNYSSELNVNALLLGDSALYLCASRRGQTSTDTQYFGPGTRLTVL.

The DNA of the CDR3 is TGTGCCAGCAGCTTTCGGACAGGGGGAGACTACGAGCAGTACTTC. It specifies CASSFRTGGDYEQYF. The V call is TRBV7-9, the J call TRBJ2-7; 10 nucleotides agree with TRBD1. The V segment lost 3 bases and the J segment 3 bases; nucleotides outside the gene matches: 5. The CDR3 is made up of 15 amino acids. Germline V lookup: CDR1 SEHNR, CDR2 FQNEAQ (reference sequence).

This rearrangement joins TRBV10-3 to TRBJ2-5; TRBD2 is a possible D gene (5 bases). V was cut by 10 bases and J by 4 bases, with 13 bases left in between. This CDR3 is built from 12 residues. Germline lookup yields CDR1 ENHRY and CDR2 SYGVKD. The CDR3: CASREPGETQYF. The CDR3, as DNA: TGTGCCAGCCGGGAACCGGGAGAGACCCAGTACTTC.

The chain recombines TRBV29-1 with TRBJ1-1; 7 nucleotides match TRBD1. V lost 7 bases and J lost 5; bases outside the gene matches: 7. The CDR3 spans 12 residues. CDR1 and CDR2 from the germline V gene are SQVTM and ANQGSEA. The DNA for the CDR3 is TGCAGCGCTGACAGGGAAGGGACTGAAGCTTTCTTT. Translation: CSADREGTEAFF.